This T cell receptor (beta chain) is from a study of OX40 agonist ivuxolimab in advanced cancers. Whole-study results and caveats: By week 6 at 0.1 to 3.0 mg/kg, blood CD4+ and CD8+ T cells had expanded clonally.

Germline V gene lookup returns CDR1 SGHRS and CDR2 YFSETQ. This CDR3 has 14 residues. V shed 0 bases and J 3 bases; nucleotides not matched to a gene: 1. Here immunoSEQ multiplex PCR was the method, and the copy in TCRdb shows in-frame clones only, minus some. The repertoire includes 35,000 to 45,000 clones, around 90% of them detected once, and about 16% sits in the top ten. For this clone: The antigen remains undetermined.

The rearrangement links TRBV5-1 to TRBJ2-7; 9 bases map to TRBD1. This TCR was sampled from an adult with an advanced solid tumor such as melanoma, head and neck, liver or kidney cancer. This sample comprised CD4+ or CD8+ T cells sorted from blood, obtained in a trial of the OX40 agonist ivuxolimab. CDR3 sequence: CASSLETGGYEQYF. Here the CDR3 DNA reads TGCGCCAGCAGCTTGGAGACAGGGGGCTACGAGCAGTACTTC. Full variable domain (outside the CDR3, taken from reference TRBV5-1 and TRBJ2-7): KAGVTQTPRYLIKTRGQQVTLSCSPISGHRSVSWYQQTPGQGLQFLFEYFSETQRNKGNFPGRFSGRQFSNSRSEMNVSTLELGDSALYLCASSLETGGYEQYFGPGTRLTVT.